This T cell receptor beta chain was sequenced in a study of blood T cell repertoires in COVID-19. This CDR3 has 18 amino acids. V lost 4 bases and J lost 4; bases outside the gene matches: 11. The V gene's germline CDR1 is MDHEN and CDR2 SYDVKM. The method was immunoSEQ multiplex PCR; TCRdb's version includes in-frame clones alone and lacks a portion of them. The sample shows fewer than 400,000 clones, more than 85% of them seen only once. Source material: PBMCs or T cells enriched from blood (not recorded which). The V gene is TRBV28, the J gene TRBJ2-5, with TRBD2 matching 14 bases. This TCR derives from a woman in her thirties who had recovered from COVID-19. CDR3 in amino acids: CASSYTLTSGRATETQYF. For the CDR3, the DNA is TGTGCCAGCAGTTATACCCTGACTAGCGGGAGGGCCACAGAGACCCAGTACTTC.